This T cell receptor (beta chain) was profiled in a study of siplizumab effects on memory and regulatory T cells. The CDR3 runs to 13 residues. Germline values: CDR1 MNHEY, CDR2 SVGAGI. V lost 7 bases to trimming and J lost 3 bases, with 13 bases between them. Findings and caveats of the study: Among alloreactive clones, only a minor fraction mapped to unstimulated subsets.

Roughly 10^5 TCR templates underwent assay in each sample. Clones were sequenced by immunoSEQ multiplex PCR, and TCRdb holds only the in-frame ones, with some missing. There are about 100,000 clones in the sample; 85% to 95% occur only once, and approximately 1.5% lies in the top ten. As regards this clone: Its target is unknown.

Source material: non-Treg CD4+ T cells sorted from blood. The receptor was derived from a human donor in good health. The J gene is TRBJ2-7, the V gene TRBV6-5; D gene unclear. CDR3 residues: CASKRAQLYEQYF. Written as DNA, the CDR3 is TGTGCCAGCAAACGGGCACAGCTCTACGAGCAGTACTTC.